The sequence of this T cell receptor beta chain was determined in a study of blood T cell repertoires in COVID-19. In the study overall: Whether acute or convalescent, the COVID-19 samples came from the United States, Italy and Spain. From T cells, B-cell-depleted T cells, or PBMCs came the material, which was cDNA or gDNA.

Authors' processing steps: Reference gene primers were amplified, and this amplification served to estimate nucleated cell counts. Using immunoSEQ multiplex PCR, the repertoire was profiled, and TCRdb retains in-frame clones only, with some absent. V and J calls and clone size are as listed in that table; D and trimming were resolved from the DNA. In the table there are roughly 200,000 clones, around 82% of which are singletons. The V end lost 0 bases, the J end lost 6 bases, and 24 bases lay between the germline ends. The germline V gene has CDR1 SEHNR and CDR2 FQNEAQ (reference sequence). This CDR3 spans 19 amino acids.

This chain connects TRBV7-9 to TRBJ2-1; D perhaps matches TRBD1 (5 bases). The TCR comes from a man aged 35 to 55 with active or convalescent COVID-19. Sequencing was carried out using peripheral blood. The CDR3 is CASSLAPGMKRNFTNEQFF. The CDR3, as DNA: TGTGCCAGCAGCTTAGCTCCAGGGATGAAAAGAAACTTTACCAATGAGCAGTTCTTC. Drawing the rest from reference TRBV7-9 and TRBJ2-1, the complete variable domain is DTGVSQNPRHKITKRGQNVTFRCDPISEHNRLYWYRQTLGQGPEFLTYFQNEAQLEKSRLLSDRFSAERPKGSFSTLEIQRTEQGDSAMYLCASSLAPGMKRNFTNEQFFGPGTRLTVL.